A selection of T cell receptor beta chains follows, all from one sample in a study of blood T cell repertoires in COVID-19. Clones were read by immunoSEQ multiplex PCR, and TCRdb kept only the in-frame ones, dropping some. The sample contains about 310,000 clones, over 75% of which appear only once. Input material: peripheral blood. These receptors all stem from a man between 45 and 60 years old with active or convalescent COVID-19. CDR3s include the opening cysteine and the closing phenylalanine or tryptophan. The D gene is left open where the match is weak. Some rows have no size entry. The others give once, few or many, or a class for an expanded clone.

V	J	D	size	CDR3	DNA
TRBV28	TRBJ2-1	-	-	CASSLFAAPSYNEQFF	TGTGCCAGCAGTTTATTTGCCGCGCCCTCCTACAATGAGCAGTTCTTC
TRBV10-1	TRBJ2-5	-	few	CASSEHNFGTQYF	TGCGCCAGCAGTGAGCATAACTTTGGGACCCAGTACTTC
TRBV4-2	TRBJ2-2	TRBD1	-	CASSQTTGSNTGELFF	TGTGCCAGCAGCCAGACGACAGGGTCGAACACCGGGGAGCTGTTTTTT
TRBV28	TRBJ2-7	TRBD1	-	CASSLRQGTDVSYEQYF	TGTGCCAGCAGTCTTCGCCAAGGGACAGACGTCTCCTACGAGCAGTACTTC
TRBV3-1/TRBV3-2	TRBJ1-2	-	-	CASSQEGGQGYTF	TGTGCCAGCAGCCAAGAAGGGGGTCAAGGCTACACCTTC
TRBV4-2	TRBJ1-1	-	-	CASSQPKVGAYTEAFF	TGTGCCAGCAGCCAACCAAAGGTGGGGGCCTACACTGAAGCTTTCTTT
TRBV11-2	TRBJ1-2	-	-	CASSSPRVMGDGYTF	TGTGCCAGCAGCTCTCCGCGGGTCATGGGAGATGGCTACACCTTC
TRBV7-6	TRBJ2-2	TRBD2	-	CASSLSRALAGGPYRGELFF	TGTGCCAGCAGCTTATCCCGGGCGCTAGCGGGGGGGCCTTACCGCGGGGAGCTGTTTTTT
TRBV30	TRBJ1-2	TRBD1	-	CAWTSVGTVLYGYTF	TGTGCCTGGACATCGGTCGGGACAGTCCTTTATGGCTACACCTTC
TRBV25-1	TRBJ2-5	-	-	CASSEWLGGETQYF	TGTGCCAGCAGTGAATGGCTAGGCGGGGAGACCCAGTACTTC
TRBV4-3	TRBJ1-1	TRBD1	-	CASSQGQANTEAFF	TGCGCCAGCAGCCAGGGACAGGCAAACACTGAAGCTTTCTTT
TRBV18	TRBJ2-1	-	-	CASSSSQREQFF	TGTGCCAGCTCATCCTCCCAGCGGGAGCAGTTCTTC
TRBV19	TRBJ1-2	TRBD1	-	CASSARTGYGYGYTF	TGTGCCAGTAGTGCCCGGACAGGGTACGGCTATGGCTACACCTTC
TRBV10-3	TRBJ2-7	TRBD1	-	CAISLTGTGSYEQYF	TGTGCCATCAGCTTAACCGGGACAGGGTCGTACGAGCAGTACTTC
TRBV12-3/TRBV12-4	TRBJ1-2	-	few	CASMRDYGYTF	TGTGCCAGCATGAGGGACTATGGCTACACCTTC
TRBV30	TRBJ2-1	-	-	CAWSVNWGDEQFF	TGTGCCTGGAGTGTAAATTGGGGGGATGAGCAGTTCTTC
TRBV9	TRBJ1-2	-	-	CASSPPGSHGYTF	TGTGCCAGCAGCCCCCCGGGGAGTCATGGCTACACCTTC
TRBV6-5	TRBJ1-6	-	-	CASSSSGGPLHF	TGTGCCAGCAGTAGCTCGGGTGGGCCCCTCCACTTT
TRBV24-1	TRBJ2-6	TRBD1	once	CATSDNRQGSLSGANVLTF	TGTGCCACCAGTGACAATAGACAGGGAAGTCTCTCTGGGGCCAACGTCCTGACTTTC
TRBV3-1/TRBV3-2	TRBJ2-4	TRBD2	few	CASSHRGGANIQYF	TGTGCCAGCAGCCACCGGGGAGGGGCAAACATTCAGTACTTC
TRBV11-2	TRBJ1-2	-	-	CASSLGLGIGYTF	TGTGCCAGCAGCTTAGGGCTTGGTATTGGCTACACCTTC
TRBV7-8	TRBJ2-7	TRBD1	-	CASSLFRRQGTYEQYF	TGTGCCAGCAGCCTCTTCCGAAGACAGGGGACCTACGAGCAGTACTTC
TRBV5-1	TRBJ1-1	TRBD1	-	CASSGGTGNTEAFF	TGCGCCAGCAGCGGAGGGACAGGGAACACTGAAGCTTTCTTT
TRBV5-4	TRBJ2-7	TRBD2	-	CASSLWGFDAGVPEQYF	TGTGCCAGCAGCTTGTGGGGTTTTGATGCGGGAGTCCCCGAGCAGTACTTC
TRBV28	TRBJ2-7	TRBD2	-	CASSSPGGPSYEQYF	TGTGCCAGCAGTTCGCCGGGGGGGCCTTCCTACGAGCAGTACTTC
TRBV5-6	TRBJ2-7	TRBD1	-	CASSSDRGYEQYF	TGTGCCAGCAGTTCCGACAGGGGCTACGAGCAGTACTTC
TRBV28	TRBJ1-1	-	-	CASSSRGTVTEAFF	TGTGCCAGCAGTTCCCGCGGGACCGTCACTGAAGCTTTCTTT
TRBV2	TRBJ1-5	-	-	CASSAVGVSNQPQHF	TGTGCCAGCAGTGCGGTCGGGGTTAGCAATCAGCCCCAGCATTTT
TRBV19	TRBJ2-2	-	-	CASSIFKGLRGTGELFF	TGTGCCAGTAGTATATTTAAGGGCCTAAGGGGCACCGGGGAGCTGTTTTTT
TRBV4-3	TRBJ2-7	TRBD1	few	CASSQEWAGGYSYEQYF	TGCGCCAGCAGCCAAGAGTGGGCAGGGGGTTACTCCTACGAGCAGTACTTC
TRBV6-1	TRBJ1-2	TRBD1	-	CASSEKTGGRGYTF	TGTGCCAGCAGTGAAAAGACAGGGGGTCGGGGCTACACCTTC
TRBV6-6	TRBJ1-5	-	-	CASSDRRFNQPQHF	TGTGCCAGCAGTGACAGGAGATTCAATCAGCCCCAGCATTTT
TRBV3-1/TRBV3-2	TRBJ2-2	TRBD1	-	CASSQITGTGVAGELFF	TGTGCCAGCAGCCAAATCACCGGGACAGGGGTCGCCGGGGAGCTGTTTTTT
TRBV27	TRBJ2-1	TRBD2	-	CASSGYGGRRSNEQFF	TGTGCCAGCAGCGGGTATGGCGGGAGGAGGAGTAATGAGCAGTTCTTC
TRBV3-1/TRBV3-2	TRBJ2-7	-	-	CASSRVGGEQYF	TGTGCCAGCAGCCGGGTAGGAGGCGAGCAGTACTTC
TRBV10-3	TRBJ2-1	TRBD2	-	CAISEIWSGKVSYNEQFF	TGTGCCATCAGTGAGATATGGAGCGGGAAGGTGTCCTACAATGAGCAGTTCTTC
TRBV15	TRBJ1-6	-	-	CATSRDPGGNSPLHF	TGTGCCACCAGCAGAGATCCCGGGGGGAATTCACCCCTCCACTTT
TRBV10-3	TRBJ1-2	-	many	CAISVLGRRDGYTF	TGTGCCATCAGCGTCCTAGGCCGAAGAGACGGCTACACCTTC